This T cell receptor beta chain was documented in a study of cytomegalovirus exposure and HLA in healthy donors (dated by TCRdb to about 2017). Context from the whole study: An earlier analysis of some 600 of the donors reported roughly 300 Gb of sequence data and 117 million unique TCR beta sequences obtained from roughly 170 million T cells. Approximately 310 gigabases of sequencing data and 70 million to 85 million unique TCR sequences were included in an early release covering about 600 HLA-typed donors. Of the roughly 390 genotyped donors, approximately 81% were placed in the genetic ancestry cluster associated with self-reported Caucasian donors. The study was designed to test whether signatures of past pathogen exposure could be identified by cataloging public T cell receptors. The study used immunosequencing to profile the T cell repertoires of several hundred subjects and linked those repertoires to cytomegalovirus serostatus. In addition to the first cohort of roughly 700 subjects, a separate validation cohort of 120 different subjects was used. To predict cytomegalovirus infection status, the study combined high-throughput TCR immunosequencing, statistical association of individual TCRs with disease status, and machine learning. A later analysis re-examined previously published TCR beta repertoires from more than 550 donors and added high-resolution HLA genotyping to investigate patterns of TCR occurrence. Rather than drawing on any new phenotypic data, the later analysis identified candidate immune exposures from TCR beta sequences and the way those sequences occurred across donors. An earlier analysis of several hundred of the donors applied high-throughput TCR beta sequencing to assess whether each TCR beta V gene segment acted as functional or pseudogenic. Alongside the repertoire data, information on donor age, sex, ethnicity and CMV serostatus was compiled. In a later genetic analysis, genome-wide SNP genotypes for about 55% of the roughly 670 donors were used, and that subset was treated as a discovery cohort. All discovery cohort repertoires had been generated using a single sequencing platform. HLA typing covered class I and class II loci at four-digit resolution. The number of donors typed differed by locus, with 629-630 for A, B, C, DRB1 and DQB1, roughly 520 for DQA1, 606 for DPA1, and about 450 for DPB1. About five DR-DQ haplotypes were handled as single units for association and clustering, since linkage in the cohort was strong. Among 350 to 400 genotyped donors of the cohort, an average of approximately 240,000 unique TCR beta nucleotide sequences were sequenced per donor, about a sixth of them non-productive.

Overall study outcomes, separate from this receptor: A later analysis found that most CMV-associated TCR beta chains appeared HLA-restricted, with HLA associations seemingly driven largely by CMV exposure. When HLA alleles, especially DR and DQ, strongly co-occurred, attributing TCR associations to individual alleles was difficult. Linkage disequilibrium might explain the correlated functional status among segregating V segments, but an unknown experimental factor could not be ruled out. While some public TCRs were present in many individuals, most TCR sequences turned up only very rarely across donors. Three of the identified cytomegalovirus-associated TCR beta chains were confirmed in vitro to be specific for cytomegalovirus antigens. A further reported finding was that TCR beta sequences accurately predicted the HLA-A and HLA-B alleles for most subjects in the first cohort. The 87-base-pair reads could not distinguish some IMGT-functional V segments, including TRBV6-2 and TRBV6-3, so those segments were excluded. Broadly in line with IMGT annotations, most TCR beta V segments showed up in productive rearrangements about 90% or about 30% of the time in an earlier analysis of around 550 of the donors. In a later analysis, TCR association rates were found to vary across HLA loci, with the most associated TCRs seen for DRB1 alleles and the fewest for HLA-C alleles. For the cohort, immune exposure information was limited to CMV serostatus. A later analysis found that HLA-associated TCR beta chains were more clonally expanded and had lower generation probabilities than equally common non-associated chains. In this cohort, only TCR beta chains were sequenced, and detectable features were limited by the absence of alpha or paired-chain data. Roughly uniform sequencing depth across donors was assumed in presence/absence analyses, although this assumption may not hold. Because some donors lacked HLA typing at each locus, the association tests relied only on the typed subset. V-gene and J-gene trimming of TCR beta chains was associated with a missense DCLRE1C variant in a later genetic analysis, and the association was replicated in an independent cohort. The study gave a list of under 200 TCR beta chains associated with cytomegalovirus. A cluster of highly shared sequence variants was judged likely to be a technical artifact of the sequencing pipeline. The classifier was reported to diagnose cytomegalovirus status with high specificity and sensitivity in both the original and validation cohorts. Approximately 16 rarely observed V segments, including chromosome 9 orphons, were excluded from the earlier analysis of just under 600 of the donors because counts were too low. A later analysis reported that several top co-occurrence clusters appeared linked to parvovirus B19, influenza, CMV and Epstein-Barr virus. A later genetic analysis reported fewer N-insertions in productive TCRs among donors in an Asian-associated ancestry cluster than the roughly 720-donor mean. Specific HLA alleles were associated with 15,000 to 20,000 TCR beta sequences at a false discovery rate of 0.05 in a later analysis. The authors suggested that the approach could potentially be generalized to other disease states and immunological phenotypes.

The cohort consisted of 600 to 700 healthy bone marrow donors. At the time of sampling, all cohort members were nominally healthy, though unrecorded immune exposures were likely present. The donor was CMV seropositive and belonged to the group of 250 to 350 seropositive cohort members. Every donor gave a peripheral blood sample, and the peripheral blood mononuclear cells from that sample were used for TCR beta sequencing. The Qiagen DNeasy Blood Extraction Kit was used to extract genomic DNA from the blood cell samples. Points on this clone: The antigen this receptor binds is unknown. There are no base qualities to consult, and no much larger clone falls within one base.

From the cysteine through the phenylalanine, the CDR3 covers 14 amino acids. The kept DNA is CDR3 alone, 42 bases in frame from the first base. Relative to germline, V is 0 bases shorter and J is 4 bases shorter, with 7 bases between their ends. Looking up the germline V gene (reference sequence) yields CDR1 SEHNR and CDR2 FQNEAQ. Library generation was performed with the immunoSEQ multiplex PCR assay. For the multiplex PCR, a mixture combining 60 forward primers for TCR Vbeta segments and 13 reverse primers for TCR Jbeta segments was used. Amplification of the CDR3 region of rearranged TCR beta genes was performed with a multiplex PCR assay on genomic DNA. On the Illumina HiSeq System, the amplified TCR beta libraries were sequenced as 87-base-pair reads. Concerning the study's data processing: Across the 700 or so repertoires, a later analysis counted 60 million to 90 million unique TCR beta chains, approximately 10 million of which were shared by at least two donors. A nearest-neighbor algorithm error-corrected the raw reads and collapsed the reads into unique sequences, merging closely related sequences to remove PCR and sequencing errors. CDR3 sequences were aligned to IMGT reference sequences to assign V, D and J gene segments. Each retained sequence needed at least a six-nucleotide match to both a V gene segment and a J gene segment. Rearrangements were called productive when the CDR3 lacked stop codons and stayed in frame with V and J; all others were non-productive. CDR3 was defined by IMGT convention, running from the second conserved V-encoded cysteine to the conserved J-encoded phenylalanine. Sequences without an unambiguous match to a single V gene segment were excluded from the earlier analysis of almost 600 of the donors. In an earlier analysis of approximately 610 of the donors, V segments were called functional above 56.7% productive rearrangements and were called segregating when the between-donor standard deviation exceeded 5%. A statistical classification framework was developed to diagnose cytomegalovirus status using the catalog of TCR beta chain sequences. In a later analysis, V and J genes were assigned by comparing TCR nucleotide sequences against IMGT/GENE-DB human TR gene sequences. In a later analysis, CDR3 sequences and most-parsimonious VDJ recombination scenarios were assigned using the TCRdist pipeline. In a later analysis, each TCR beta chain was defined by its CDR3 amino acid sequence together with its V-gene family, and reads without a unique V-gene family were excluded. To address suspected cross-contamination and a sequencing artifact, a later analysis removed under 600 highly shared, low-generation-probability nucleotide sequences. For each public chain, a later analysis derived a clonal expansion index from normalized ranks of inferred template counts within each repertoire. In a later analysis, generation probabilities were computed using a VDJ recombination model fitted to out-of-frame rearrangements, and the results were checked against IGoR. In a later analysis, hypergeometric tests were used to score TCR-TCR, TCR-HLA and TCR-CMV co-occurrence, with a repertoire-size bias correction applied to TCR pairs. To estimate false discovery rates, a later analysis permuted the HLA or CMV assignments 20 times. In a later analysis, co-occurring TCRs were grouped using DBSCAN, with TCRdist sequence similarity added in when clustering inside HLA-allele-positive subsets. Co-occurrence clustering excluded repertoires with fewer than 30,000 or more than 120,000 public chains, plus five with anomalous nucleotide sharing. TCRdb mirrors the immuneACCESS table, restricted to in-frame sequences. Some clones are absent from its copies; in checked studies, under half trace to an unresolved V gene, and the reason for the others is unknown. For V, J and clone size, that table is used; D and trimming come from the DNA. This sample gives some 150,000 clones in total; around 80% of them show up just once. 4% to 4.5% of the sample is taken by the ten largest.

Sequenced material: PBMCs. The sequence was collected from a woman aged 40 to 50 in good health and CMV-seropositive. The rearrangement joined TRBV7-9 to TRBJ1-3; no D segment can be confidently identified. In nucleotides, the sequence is TGTGCCAGCAGCTTAGCAGGAGCCGGAAACACCATATATTTT. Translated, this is CASSLAGAGNTIYF.